This is a list of T cell receptor beta chains from one sample in a study of T cell responses to AZD1222 COVID-19 vaccine. Sequencing used immunoSEQ multiplex PCR; TCRdb keeps in-frame clones, though not all of them. The repertoire has 100,000 to 150,000 clones, about nine tenths of them found once; the top ten carry roughly 1%. This specimen consisted of peripheral blood, obtained 28 days after the second AZD1222 dose. All receptors derive from an adult who received the AZD1222 COVID-19 vaccine. Both conserved end residues are part of each CDR3. The D gene is left open where the match is weak. Size is stated for part of the rows, as once, few or many counts, or as a class when the clone is expanded.

v_gene	j_gene	d_gene	abundance	CDR3nt	CDR3aa
TRBV9	TRBJ2-5	-	once	TGTGCCAGCAGCGTAGACGGGGCCCTCCAAGAGACCCAGTACTTC	CASSVDGALQETQYF
TRBV7-2	TRBJ1-1	-	-	TGTGCCAGCAGCTCGACACCCAACACTGAAGCTTTCTTT	CASSSTPNTEAFF
TRBV28	TRBJ2-7	-	-	TGTGCCAGCAGTTTACTTCCCACCTACGAGCAGTACTTC	CASSLLPTYEQYF
TRBV27	TRBJ2-3	-	-	TGTGCCAGCTCCCTTCGTGATACGCAGTATTTT	CASSLRDTQYF
TRBV5-3	TRBJ2-2	-	-	TGTGCCGCCCAAAGCGGGACAGAGAAGAACACCGGGGAGCTGTTTTTT	CAAQSGTEKNTGELFF
TRBV2	TRBJ2-2	TRBD1	-	TGTGCCAAGACCCGGGGGACAGGGTACACCGGGGAGCTGTTTTTT	CAKTRGTGYTGELFF
TRBV6-2/TRBV6-3	TRBJ1-2	-	-	TGTGCCAGCAGTGACAGGATCTATGGCTACACCTTC	CASSDRIYGYTF
TRBV2	TRBJ1-2	-	-	TGTGCCAGCAGCGTTGACAGGAGCTCCCATGGCTACACCTTC	CASSVDRSSHGYTF
TRBV2	TRBJ1-6	-	-	TGTGCCAGCAGTAACGGGAGGCATTCACCCCTCCACTTT	CASSNGRHSPLHF
TRBV12-3/TRBV12-4	TRBJ2-7	-	-	TGTGCCAGCAGTTTAGAGCCCCGCTACGAGCAGTACTTC	CASSLEPRYEQYF
TRBV6-2/TRBV6-3	TRBJ2-7	-	-	TGTGCCAGCAGTTACGCCGGCTACGAGCAGTACTTC	CASSYAGYEQYF
TRBV9	TRBJ2-4	-	-	TGTGCCAGCAGCCCCCGGGCCTCGGAGACTCAGTACTTC	CASSPRASETQYF
TRBV20-1	TRBJ2-7	TRBD1	-	TGCAGTGCTAGTTTGACAGGGTGGAACTACGAGCAGTACTTC	CSASLTGWNYEQYF
TRBV7-8	TRBJ2-7	-	-	TGTGCCAGCAGCTTAGATGTGGGGTCAGTATACGAGCAGTACTTC	CASSLDVGSVYEQYF
TRBV28	TRBJ2-7	-	-	TGTGCCAGCAGTTCGCCAGGTGAATCCCACGAGCAGTACTTC	CASSSPGESHEQYF
TRBV18	TRBJ2-7	-	once	TGTGCCAGCTCACCGATAGCGGTCCCCTACGAGCAGTACTTC	CASSPIAVPYEQYF
TRBV2	TRBJ2-6	TRBD1	once	TGTGCCAGCAGGGCTACAGGGGGCGCGACCTCTGGGGCCAACGTCCTGACTTTC	CASRATGGATSGANVLTF
TRBV3-1/TRBV3-2	TRBJ2-7	TRBD2	-	TGTGCCAGCACAACTAGCGGGGGCTACGAGCAGTACTTC	CASTTSGGYEQYF
TRBV15	TRBJ1-1	-	-	TGTGCCACCAGCACATCGCCCGGGGGAAACACTGAAGCTTTCTTT	CATSTSPGGNTEAFF
TRBV7-2	TRBJ1-1	-	-	TGTGCCAGCAGCTTAGCGGGGGGCATGAACACTGAAGCTTTCTTT	CASSLAGGMNTEAFF
TRBV30	TRBJ2-7	TRBD2	-	TGTGCCTGGAGTGTACTAGCGGGAGTAGGCGAGCAGTACTTC	CAWSVLAGVGEQYF
TRBV5-1	TRBJ2-2	-	-	TGCGCCAGCAGCTTGACTAGTATGAACACCGGGGAGCTGTTTTTT	CASSLTSMNTGELFF
TRBV5-1	TRBJ2-1	-	-	TGCGCCAGCAGCTTCCAGGGGCCATACAATGAGCAGTTCTTC	CASSFQGPYNEQFF
TRBV9	TRBJ2-7	-	-	TGTGCCAGCAGCGCCTCCGGGACACACTCCTACGAGCAGTACTTC	CASSASGTHSYEQYF
TRBV28	TRBJ2-3	-	-	TGTGCCAGCAGTTTGCTAGCGAGCCGTAGCACAGATACGCAGTATTTT	CASSLLASRSTDTQYF
TRBV30	TRBJ2-1	-	-	TGTGCCTGGAGTGTTGCCCACAATGAGCAGTTCTTC	CAWSVAHNEQFF
TRBV7-8	TRBJ2-3	-	-	TGTGCCAGCAGCCTTAACAGTTTGGGCGGCACAGATACGCAGTATTTT	CASSLNSLGGTDTQYF
TRBV2	TRBJ2-7	TRBD2	once	TGTGCCAGCAGTGAAGACGGGGTAGCGGGAGGCCCCTTCTACGAGCAGTACTTC	CASSEDGVAGGPFYEQYF
TRBV5-1	TRBJ1-2	-	-	TGCGCCAGCAGCCCTGGGATTTATGGCTACACCTTC	CASSPGIYGYTF
TRBV27	TRBJ2-7	TRBD2	-	TGTGCCAGCAGTACCTCTAGCGGGCGGCCCCACGAGCAGTACTTC	CASSTSSGRPHEQYF
TRBV30	TRBJ2-7	-	-	TGTGCCTGGAGTGTAGGTGTGGGATCCGAGCAGTACTTC	CAWSVGVGSEQYF
TRBV14	TRBJ1-1	-	-	TGTGCCAGCAGCCCGAGACTATCGTCGGAAGCTTTCTTT	CASSPRLSSEAFF
TRBV24-1	TRBJ1-2	TRBD1	-	TGTGCCACCAGTGACCAATGGGACAGATCCCCCTGGCCCTACACCTTC	CATSDQWDRSPWPYTF
TRBV2	TRBJ1-2	-	once	TGTGCCAGCAGTGAAACCCCTTTAAATGGCTACACCTTC	CASSETPLNGYTF
TRBV28	TRBJ1-5	-	-	TGTGCCAGCAGGACGGTGGAAGGGAATAGCAATCAGCCCCAGCATTTT	CASRTVEGNSNQPQHF
TRBV12-3/TRBV12-4	TRBJ1-5	TRBD1	-	TGTGCCAGCCAGGGGGCAGGGAGGCCGCCCCAGCATTTT	CASQGAGRPPQHF
TRBV12-1	TRBJ1-1	-	-	TGTGCCAGCAGCCCAGGGACAGTGAACACTGAAGCTTTCTTT	CASSPGTVNTEAFF
TRBV19	TRBJ1-2	-	-	TGTGCCAGTAGTCGACACAAAGGAGAGACTATTCATGGCTACACCTTC	CASSRHKGETIHGYTF
TRBV27	TRBJ1-1	TRBD1	once	TGTGCCAGCAGCGGACAGGGGCCTATGAACACTGAAGCTTTCTTT	CASSGQGPMNTEAFF
TRBV10-3	TRBJ1-1	-	-	TGTGCCATCAGGGAGACGGGTAGAGACACTGAAGCTTTCTTT	CAIRETGRDTEAFF
TRBV13	TRBJ1-2	TRBD1	-	TGTGCCAGCAGCCTTACAGGGGATTTCTATGGCTACACCTTC	CASSLTGDFYGYTF
TRBV7-9	TRBJ1-3	-	-	TGTGCCAGCAGCTTAGTCCCAGGGGAAGGAAACACCATATATTTT	CASSLVPGEGNTIYF
TRBV12-3/TRBV12-4	TRBJ1-2	-	-	TGTGCCAGCAGTTTATCCTACAGCTATGGCTACACCTTC	CASSLSYSYGYTF
TRBV27	TRBJ2-7	-	once	TGTGCCAGCAGTCAAGGTCGTCTTTCCTACGAGCAGTACTTC	CASSQGRLSYEQYF
TRBV6-5	TRBJ2-7	-	-	TGTGCCAGCAGTTTCCGGCCCCTGAGCTCCTACGAGCAGTACTTC	CASSFRPLSSYEQYF
TRBV15	TRBJ1-3	-	-	TGTGCCACCAGCAGAGATACCGGGGTCGCAGGAAACACCATATATTTT	CATSRDTGVAGNTIYF
TRBV6-1	TRBJ2-7	TRBD2	-	TGTGCCAGCAGTGAGCCGGGAGGACCTTCCTACGAGCAGTACTTC	CASSEPGGPSYEQYF
TRBV7-2	TRBJ2-2	-	-	TGTGCCAGCAGCAAGGATACCGACACCGGGGAGCTGTTTTTT	CASSKDTDTGELFF
TRBV4-1	TRBJ2-3	-	-	TGCGCCAGCAGCCCCTTGGGTAGCACAGATACGCAGTATTTT	CASSPLGSTDTQYF
TRBV7-2	TRBJ2-3	TRBD2	-	TGTGCCAGCAGCTTAGCACGGGCTAGCGGCCCCACAGATACGCAGTATTTT	CASSLARASGPTDTQYF
TRBV19	TRBJ2-2	-	-	TGTGCCAGTAGGATTGGTCCTAGCACCGGGGAGCTGTTTTTT	CASRIGPSTGELFF